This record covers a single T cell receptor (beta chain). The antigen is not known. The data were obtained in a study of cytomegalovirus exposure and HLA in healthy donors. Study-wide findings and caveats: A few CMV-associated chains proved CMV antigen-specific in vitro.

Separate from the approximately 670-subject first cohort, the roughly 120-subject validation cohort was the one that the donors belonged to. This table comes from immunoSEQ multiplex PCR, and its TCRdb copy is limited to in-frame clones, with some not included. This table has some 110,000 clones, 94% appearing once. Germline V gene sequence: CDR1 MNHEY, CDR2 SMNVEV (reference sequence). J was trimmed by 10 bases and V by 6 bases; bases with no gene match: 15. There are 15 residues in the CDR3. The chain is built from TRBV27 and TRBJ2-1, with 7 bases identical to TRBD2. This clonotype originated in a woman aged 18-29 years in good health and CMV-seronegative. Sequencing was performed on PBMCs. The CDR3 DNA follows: TGTGCCAGCAGCCCGGTGTTAGCGGGTCTGAGGGAGCAGTTCTTC. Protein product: CASSPVLAGLREQFF.